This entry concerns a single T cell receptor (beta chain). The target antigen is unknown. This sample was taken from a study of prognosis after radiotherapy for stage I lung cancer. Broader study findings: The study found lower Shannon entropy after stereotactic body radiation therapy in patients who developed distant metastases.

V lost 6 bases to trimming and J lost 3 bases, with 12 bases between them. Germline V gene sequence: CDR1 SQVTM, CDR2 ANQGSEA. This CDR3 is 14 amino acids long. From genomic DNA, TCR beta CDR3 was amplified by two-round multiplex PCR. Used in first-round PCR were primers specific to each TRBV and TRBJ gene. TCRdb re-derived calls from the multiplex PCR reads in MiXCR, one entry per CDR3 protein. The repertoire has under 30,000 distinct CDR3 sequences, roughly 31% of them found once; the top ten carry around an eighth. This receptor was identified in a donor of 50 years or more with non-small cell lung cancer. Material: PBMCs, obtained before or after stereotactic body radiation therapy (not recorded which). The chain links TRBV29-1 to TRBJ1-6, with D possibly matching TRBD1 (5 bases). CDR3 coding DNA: TGCAGCGTGCTGACAGTTGGCTATAATTCACCCCTCCACTTT. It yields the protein CSVLTVGYNSPLHF.